The 29 T cell receptor beta chains below were found in one sample sequenced in a study of chemoradiotherapy in HPV16-positive cancers. Using immunoSEQ multiplex PCR, the repertoire was profiled, and TCRdb retains in-frame clones only, with some absent. The sample holds about 27,000 clones, roughly 93% seen once. The input for sequencing was blood, taken from a patient who underwent chemoradiotherapy. The receptors were sampled from a human donor with HPV-associated anogenital cancer.

This sequence joins TRBV5-5 and TRBJ1-1, with 7 bases matching TRBD1. Germline V gene lookup returns CDR1 SGHKS and CDR2 YYEKEE (reference sequence). The CDR3 consists of 17 residues. The J segment lost 6 bases and the V segment lost 2 bases, leaving 16 bases of the junction unmatched. For the CDR3, the DNA is TGTGCCAGCAGCTTTACAGGAGTCAGGAGGGGGCGAGCTGAAGCTTTCTTT. Residues: CASSFTGVRRGRAEAFF.

V is TRBV19 and J is TRBJ2-7, with TRBD2 identical over 7 bases. CDR3 size: 15 residues. J gave up 2 bases and V 5 bases, and 9 bases lay outside the gene matches. Germline loops: CDR1 LNHDA, CDR2 SQIVND (reference sequence). The CDR3 sequence is CASSPGSGPTYEQYF. The DNA for the CDR3 is TGTGCCAGTAGTCCTGGTAGCGGGCCAACCTACGAGCAGTACTTC.

This chain connects TRBV7-3 to TRBJ2-1; TRBD2 matches at 14 bases. J lost 7 bases, V lost 5 bases, and 7 bases had no gene match. Germline V gene sequence: CDR1 SGHTA, CDR2 FQGTGA. The CDR3 runs 16 residues. The DNA for the CDR3 is TGTGCCAGCAGCGAGCCGGGACTAGCGGGGGATAATGAGCAGTTCTTC. Its protein is CASSEPGLAGDNEQFF. The full variable domain, with the rest looked up from reference TRBV7-3 and TRBJ2-1, is GAGVSQTPSNKVTEKGKYVELRCDPISGHTALYWYRQSLGQGPEFLIYFQGTGAADDSGLPNDRFFAVRPEGSVSTLKIQRTERGDSAVYLCASSEPGLAGDNEQFFGPGTRLTVL.

This chain links TRBV4-3 with TRBJ1-2; 9 bases match TRBD1. V lost 1 base and J lost 3; bases outside the gene matches: 3. The CDR3 covers 15 residues. Germline CDR1 LGHNA, CDR2 YSLEER. DNA for the CDR3: TGCGCCAGCAGCCAAGGACAGGGGGACTACTATGGCTACACCTTC. Translated, it gives CASSQGQGDYYGYTF.

V usage is TRBV5-4 and J usage is TRBJ2-2, with TRBD1 identical over 9 bases. V shed 3 bases and J 5 bases; nucleotides not matched to a gene: 5. Germline assignment: CDR1 SGHNT and CDR2 YYREEE (reference sequence). This CDR3 is 15 amino acids long. The CDR3 DNA sequence: TGTGCCAGCAGCTCATCCGGGACAGGGACCGGGGAGCTGTTTTTT. It translates to CASSSSGTGTGELFF.

This chain connects TRBV19 to TRBJ2-7; TRBD1 matches 7 bases. Germline V CDR1 and CDR2: LNHDA, SQIVND (reference sequence). The CDR3 covers 14 residues. With V trimmed by 4 bases and J by 4 bases, 7 bases remained unmatched. Here the CDR3 DNA reads TGTGCCAGTAGTAGGACAGGTGGGGATTACGAGCAGTACTTC. Amino acid sequence: CASSRTGGDYEQYF.

This clone appeared once. The CDR3 here is CASSPDSWQGREAFF. Here the CDR3 DNA reads TGTGCCAGCTCACCCGACTCTTGGCAGGGGAGAGAAGCTTTCTTT. The genes are TRBV18 and TRBJ1-1; a weak D match, TRBD1 (6 bases). The CDR3 loop spans 15 amino acids. Looked up from germline, CDR1 is KGHSH and CDR2 is LQKENI. V shed 3 bases and J shed 8 bases, with 19 bases lying between them.

The chain combines TRBV7-9 with TRBJ2-7, with TRBD2 identical over 10 bases. The CDR3 spans 14 residues. Germline CDR1 reads SEHNR; CDR2 reads FQNEAQ (reference sequence). Trimming cost V 3 bases and J 4 bases; bases outside gene matches: 3. The CDR3 coding sequence is TGTGCCAGCAGCTTCGGGACTAGCGCTTACGAGCAGTACTTC. Protein: CASSFGTSAYEQYF.

V gene TRBV6-5 combines with J gene TRBJ1-5; D is perhaps TRBD1 (5 bases). The V end lost 5 bases, the J end lost 6 bases, and 8 bases lay between the germline ends. This CDR3 contains 12 residues. Germline V CDR1 and CDR2: MNHEY, SVGAGI. The CDR3 reads CASSHGGQPQHF. In DNA form, the CDR3 reads TGTGCCAGCAGTCACGGGGGTCAGCCCCAGCATTTT.

The chain's CDR3 is CASSRGLSGELFF. The CDR3 bases are TGTGCCAGCAGCCGGGGGCTTAGCGGGGAGCTGTTTTTT. The rearrangement uses TRBV11-2 and TRBJ2-2; D is tentatively TRBD1 or TRBD2 (6 bases each). Germline V gene sequence: CDR1 SGHAT, CDR2 FQNNGV. The CDR3 extends over 13 amino acids. V dropped 5 bases and J dropped 7 bases, with 11 bases sitting between them.

This clone is a singleton in its sample. V and J are TRBV2 and TRBJ2-7, with 14 bases identical to TRBD2. With 1 base clipped from V and 3 bases from J, the junction kept 5 bases outside the gene matches. The germline V gene has CDR1 SNHLY and CDR2 FYNNEI. The CDR3 runs to 17 residues. The CDR3 coding sequence is TGTGCCAGCAGTGAAGGGGGACTAGCGGGAGCCCTCTACGAGCAGTACTTC. Translated, it gives CASSEGGLAGALYEQYF.

There are a few counts of this clone. This chain connects TRBV7-3 to TRBJ2-3; the D gene is possibly TRBD2 (7 bases). In germline, CDR1 is SGHTA, CDR2 FQGTGA. This CDR3 spans 14 amino acids. Trimming took 1 base from V and 6 from J, leaving 11 bases between them. CDR3 sequence reads: CASSLRGGMDTQYF. The CDR3 DNA is TGTGCCAGCAGCTTAAGGGGGGGCATGGATACGCAGTATTTT.

In DNA form, the CDR3 reads TGTGCCAGCAGCACGGGACAGGGAGGGACCCAGTACTTC. It codes for CASSTGQGGTQYF. This chain connects TRBV11-3 to TRBJ2-5; 9 bases fit TRBD1. The V gene end was trimmed by 5 bases and the J gene end by 7 bases; junction bases not matched to a gene: 5. The CDR3 totals 13 residues. Germline V gene lookup returns CDR1 SGHNT and CDR2 YENEEA.

The chain links TRBV7-2 to TRBJ2-1, with D perhaps TRBD2 (5 bases). V shed 5 bases and J shed 3 bases, with 11 bases lying between them. Germline V lookup: CDR1 SGHTA, CDR2 FQGNSA. The CDR3 is 14 residues long. CDR3 region: CASSPVEVYNEQFF. CDR3 DNA: TGTGCCAGCAGCCCAGTGGAGGTCTACAATGAGCAGTTCTTC.

The V call is TRBV18, the J call TRBJ1-5, with 12 bases matching TRBD1. The germline V gene encodes CDR1 KGHSH and CDR2 LQKENI. J lost 5 bases, V lost 3 bases, and 2 bases had no gene match. The CDR3 totals 15 residues. The DNA for the CDR3 is TGTGCCAGCTCACCCGGGACAGGGGGCGATCAGCCCCAGCATTTT. Protein sequence: CASSPGTGGDQPQHF.

The chain carries TRBV2 and TRBJ1-4; D possibly corresponds to TRBD1 (5 bases). The germline V gene has CDR1 SNHLY and CDR2 FYNNEI. Trimming took off 6 bases at V and 6 bases at J, with 14 bases between the two ends. This CDR3 is 14 amino acids long. CDR3: CASRGTALYEKLFF. In DNA, the CDR3 is TGTGCCAGCAGGGGGACGGCCCTGTATGAAAAACTGTTTTTT.

This clone was observed once. V usage is TRBV5-4 and J usage is TRBJ2-5, with 12 bases that match TRBD2. The V gene's germline CDR1 is SGHNT and CDR2 YYREEE (reference sequence). CDR3 length: 16 amino acids. Losses at the gene ends were 4 bases for V and 0 bases for J; bases not matched to a gene: 4. CDR3 in amino acids: CASSARLAGDQETQYF. CDR3 nucleotide sequence: TGTGCCAGCAGCGCCCGACTAGCGGGGGACCAAGAGACCCAGTACTTC.

The chain is built from TRBV29-1 and TRBJ2-3; D remains ambiguous. The CDR3 loop spans 14 amino acids. The germline gives CDR1 SQVTM, CDR2 ANQGSEA. Deletions cut 7 bases from V and 1 base from J, with 15 bases between. This CDR3 is CSASPTSRTDTQYF. CDR3 nucleotides: TGCAGCGCATCGCCAACGTCTCGCACAGATACGCAGTATTTT.

The chain recombines TRBV28 with TRBJ1-3, with D uncertain. V lost 2 bases to trimming and J lost 3 bases, with 11 bases between them. Germline V gene lookup returns CDR1 MDHEN and CDR2 SYDVKM. The CDR3 contains 15 residues. The CDR3 DNA is TGTGCCAGCAGTTTAAAGGGATTGGGTGGAAACACCATATATTTT. It codes for CASSLKGLGGNTIYF.

V and J are TRBV7-9 and TRBJ2-3; no clear D. The CDR3 runs 13 residues. V was pared by 2 bases and J by 3 bases, with 6 bases between. CDR1 is SEHNR, CDR2 FQNEAQ, per germline (reference sequence). CDR3 protein: CASSLLETDTQYF. The CDR3 nucleotides read TGTGCCAGCAGCTTATTGGAGACAGATACGCAGTATTTT.

The chain employs TRBV6-1 and TRBJ2-7; D is unclear. The CDR3 has 12 amino acids. Germline CDR1 is MNHNS and CDR2 is SASEGT. The V end was cut by 7 bases, the J end by 2 bases, with 9 bases between. CDR3 region: CASTKDAYEQYF. CDR3 nucleotide sequence: TGTGCCAGCACGAAGGACGCCTACGAGCAGTACTTC.

The V call is TRBV19, the J call TRBJ2-7; D is uncertain. CDR1 and CDR2 from the germline V gene are LNHDA and SQIVND (reference sequence). This CDR3 spans 13 amino acids. Trimming stripped 4 bases from V and 0 bases from J, with 7 bases between. The CDR3 reads CASSTLHSYEQYF. Here the CDR3 DNA reads TGTGCCAGTAGTACCCTCCACTCCTACGAGCAGTACTTC.

A single count supports this clone. The rearrangement joins TRBV28 to TRBJ2-7; 9 bases match TRBD1. This CDR3 region has 15 residues. V lost 6 bases to trimming and J lost 6 bases; unmatched junction nucleotides: 12. CDR1 is MDHEN and CDR2 is SYDVKM in the germline V gene. The CDR3 coding sequence is TGTGCCAGCAGGGGGGCGGGACAGGGAGATGGCGAGCAGTACTTC. Protein sequence: CASRGAGQGDGEQYF.

The rearrangement uses TRBV7-3 and TRBJ2-5, with D uncertain. Germline V gives CDR1 SGHTA, CDR2 FQGTGA. CDR3 size: 13 residues. Trimming took off 1 base at V and 2 bases at J, with 5 bases between the two ends. The CDR3 is CASSLNTQETQYF. The CDR3, as DNA: TGTGCCAGCAGCTTAAACACTCAAGAGACCCAGTACTTC.

The chain couples TRBV5-4 to TRBJ2-1, with D possibly being TRBD2 (6 bases). Germline loops: CDR1 SGHNT, CDR2 YYREEE (reference sequence). Trimming stripped 6 bases from V and 3 bases from J, with 16 bases between. The CDR3 spans 15 residues. CDR3 in DNA: TGTGCCAGCAACAAACTAGCTTCATTCTACAATGAGCAGTTCTTC. Protein product: CASNKLASFYNEQFF.

In its sample, this clone was seen once. The rearrangement links TRBV7-9 to TRBJ2-7, with TRBD2 matching 8 bases. Germline V gene sequence: CDR1 SEHNR, CDR2 FQNEAQ (reference sequence). There are 15 residues in the CDR3. V shed 5 bases, J shed 7 bases, and the junction held 13 bases outside the gene matches. The CDR3 coding sequence is TGTGCCAGCAGCCAACTAGCGGCTAGTGGGGTTGAGCAGTACTTC. It specifies CASSQLAASGVEQYF.

The rearrangement links TRBV19 to TRBJ2-7; a weak D match, TRBD1 (6 bases). V dropped 7 bases and J dropped 1 base, with 11 bases sitting between them. Germline V gene data show CDR1 as LNHDA and CDR2 as SQIVND (reference sequence). This CDR3 comprises 13 residues. DNA of the CDR3: TGTGCCAGTAAAGGTACAGGGTCCTACGAGCAGTACTTC. Its translation is CASKGTGSYEQYF.

The chain has TRBV29-1 and TRBJ1-1; a weak D match, TRBD1 (5 bases). The CDR3 length is 13 residues. Germline loops: CDR1 SQVTM, CDR2 ANQGSEA. V was pared by 3 bases and J by 5 bases, with 13 bases between. The CDR3 sequence is CSVDRQGGTEAFF. For the CDR3, the DNA is TGCAGCGTTGATAGGCAGGGTGGGACTGAAGCTTTCTTT.

The chain combines TRBV27 with TRBJ2-1; no firm D call. Trimming shortened V by 2 bases and J by 2 bases, and 7 bases separated the two germline ends. The CDR3 is 14 residues long. Germline V lookup: CDR1 MNHEY, CDR2 SMNVEV (reference sequence). Here the CDR3 DNA reads TGTGCCAGCAGTTTAGGTCGCCCCTACAATGAGCAGTTCTTC. Amino acid sequence: CASSLGRPYNEQFF.